The clone carrying this T cell receptor beta chain was recorded once. No antigen is known for it. This entry is derived from a study of beta chain features in type 1 diabetes. Study at large: Researchers looked at approximately 100,000,000 sorted cells across all samples. Overall study results and limits: In patients and controls equally, PCR might favor templates that are shorter. Across all four CD4+ subsets, people with type 1 diabetes showed modestly shorter TCRB CDR3s. The analysis here could not establish whether HLA type shapes TCRB rearrangement. In comparison with healthy donors, patients had naive, central memory and Treg TCRB repertoires that appeared more similar.

V was pared by 2 bases and J by 4 bases, with 11 bases between. CDR1 SGHAT and CDR2 FQNNGV come from the germline V gene. The CDR3 consists of 14 residues. Reverse transcribing all isolated RNA meant expressed TCRB transcripts were sequenced. The repertoire was sequenced with immunoSEQ multiplex PCR; TCRdb's copy has only in-frame clones and lacks some. The sample lists about 270,000 clones, around 15% occurring once. The genes are TRBV11-2 and TRBJ1-2, with D maybe TRBD1 (6 bases). Material: naive CD4+ T cells from blood. The sequence was obtained from a man aged 25-45 years with type 1 diabetes. As DNA, the CDR3 is TGTGCCAGCAGCTTACCCGGACAGAGCTATGGCTACACCTTC. Protein sequence: CASSLPGQSYGYTF.